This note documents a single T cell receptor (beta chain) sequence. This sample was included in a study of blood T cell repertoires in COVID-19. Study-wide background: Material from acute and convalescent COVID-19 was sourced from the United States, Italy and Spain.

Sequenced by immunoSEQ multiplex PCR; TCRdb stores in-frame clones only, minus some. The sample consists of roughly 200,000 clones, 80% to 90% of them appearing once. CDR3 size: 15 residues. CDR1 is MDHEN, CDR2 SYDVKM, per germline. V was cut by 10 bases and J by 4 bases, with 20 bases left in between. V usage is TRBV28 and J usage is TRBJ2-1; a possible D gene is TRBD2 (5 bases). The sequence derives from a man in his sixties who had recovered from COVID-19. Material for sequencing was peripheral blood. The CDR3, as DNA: TGTGCCACCCACGAGACTAAGCGTGTGTACAATGAGCAGTTCTTC. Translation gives CATHETKRVYNEQFF.